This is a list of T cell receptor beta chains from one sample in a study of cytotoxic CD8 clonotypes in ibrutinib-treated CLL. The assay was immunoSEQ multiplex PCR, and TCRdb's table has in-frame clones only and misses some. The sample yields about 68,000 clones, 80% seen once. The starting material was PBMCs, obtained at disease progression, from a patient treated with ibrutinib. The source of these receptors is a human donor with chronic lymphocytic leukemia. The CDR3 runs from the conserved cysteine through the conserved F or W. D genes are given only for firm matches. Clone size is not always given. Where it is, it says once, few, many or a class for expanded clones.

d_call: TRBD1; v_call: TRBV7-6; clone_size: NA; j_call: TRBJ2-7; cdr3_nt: TGTGCCAGCAGCCGGGACAGCTTTCTCTACGAGCAGTACTTC; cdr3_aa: CASSRDSFLYEQYF
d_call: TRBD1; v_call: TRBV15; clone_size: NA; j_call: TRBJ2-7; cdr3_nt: TGTGCCACCAGCCCAGAGACAGGGATTACCTACGAGCAGTACTTC; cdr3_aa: CATSPETGITYEQYF
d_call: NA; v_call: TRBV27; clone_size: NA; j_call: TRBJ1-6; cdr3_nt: TGTGCCAGCAGTTTATCTGCGACAGCACCCGGTTTGTCCCTCCACTTT; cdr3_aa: CASSLSATAPGLSLHF
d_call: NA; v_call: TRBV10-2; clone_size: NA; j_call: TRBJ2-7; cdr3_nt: TGCGCCAGCAGTGATCAGGACTCCTACGAGCAGTACTTC; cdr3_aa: CASSDQDSYEQYF
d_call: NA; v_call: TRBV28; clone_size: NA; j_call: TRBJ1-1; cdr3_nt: TGTGCCAGCAGTTCCCCGGGGGGGGCTGAAGCTTTCTTT; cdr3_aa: CASSSPGGAEAFF
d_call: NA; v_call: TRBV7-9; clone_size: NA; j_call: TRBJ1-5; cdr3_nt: TGTGCCAGCAGTCGGGGCAATCAGCCCCAGCATTTT; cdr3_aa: CASSRGNQPQHF
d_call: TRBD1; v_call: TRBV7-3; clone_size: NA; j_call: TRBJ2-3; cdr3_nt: TGTGCCAGCAGCTTAGACAGGGGAGTAGATACGCAGTATTTT; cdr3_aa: CASSLDRGVDTQYF
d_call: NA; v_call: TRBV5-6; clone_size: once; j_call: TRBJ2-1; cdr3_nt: TGTGCCAGCAGCGGGGGGGCCTATGAGCAGTTCTTC; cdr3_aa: CASSGGAYEQFF
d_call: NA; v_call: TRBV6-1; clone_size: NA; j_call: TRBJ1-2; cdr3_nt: TGTGCCAGCAGTGAAGGTAACGGGGCCTATGGCTACACCTTC; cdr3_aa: CASSEGNGAYGYTF
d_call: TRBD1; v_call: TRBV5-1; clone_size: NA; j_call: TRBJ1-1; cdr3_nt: TGCGCCAGCAGCCCCGACAGGGCGAACACTGAAGCTTTCTTT; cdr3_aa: CASSPDRANTEAFF
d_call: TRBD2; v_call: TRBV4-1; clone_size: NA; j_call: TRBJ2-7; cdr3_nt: TGCGCCAGCAGCCCCGCTGGGGGGGGACCCCCTAGAGAGCAGTACTTC; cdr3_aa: CASSPAGGGPPREQYF
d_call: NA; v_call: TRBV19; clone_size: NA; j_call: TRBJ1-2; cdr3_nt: TGTGCCAGTACGACGTGGGGGGCGAGTTATGGCTACACCTTC; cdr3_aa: CASTTWGASYGYTF
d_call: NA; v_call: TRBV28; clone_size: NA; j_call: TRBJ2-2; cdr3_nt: TGTGCCAGCAGTTTAAATCCGGAGGCCAAGCTGTTTTTT; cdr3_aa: CASSLNPEAKLFF
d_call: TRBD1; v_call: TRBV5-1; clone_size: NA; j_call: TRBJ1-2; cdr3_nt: TGCGCCAGCAGCTTAGGGGACAGGGCCCTCTACGATGGCTACACCTTC; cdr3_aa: CASSLGDRALYDGYTF
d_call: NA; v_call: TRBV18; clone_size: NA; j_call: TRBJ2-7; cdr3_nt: TGTGCCAGCTCACCAGGGTGGGCCTCCTACGAGCAGTACTTC; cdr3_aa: CASSPGWASYEQYF
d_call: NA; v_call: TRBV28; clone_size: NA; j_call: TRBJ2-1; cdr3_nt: TGTGCCAGCAGTTTATGGACGGACCCGTTCTTC; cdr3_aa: CASSLWTDPFF
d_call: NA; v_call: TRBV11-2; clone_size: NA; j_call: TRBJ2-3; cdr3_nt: TGTGCCAGCAGGGCTGCAGATACGCAGTATTTT; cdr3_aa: CASRAADTQYF
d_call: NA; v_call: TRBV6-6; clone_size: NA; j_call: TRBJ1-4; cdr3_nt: TGTGCCAGCAGTTACTCCGCCGACGTCATAGGTGAAAAACTGTTTTTT; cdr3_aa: CASSYSADVIGEKLFF
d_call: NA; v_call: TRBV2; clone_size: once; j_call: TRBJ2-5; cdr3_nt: TGTGCCAGCAGCGAATTAATAAGCCAAGAGACCCAGTACTTC; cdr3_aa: CASSELISQETQYF
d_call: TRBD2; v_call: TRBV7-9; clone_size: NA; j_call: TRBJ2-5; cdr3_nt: TGTGCCAGCAGCTACGGACTAGCGGGGGGGAATTTGTACCAAGAGACCCAGTACTTC; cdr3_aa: CASSYGLAGGNLYQETQYF
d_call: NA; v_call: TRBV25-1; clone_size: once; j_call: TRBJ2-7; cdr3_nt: TGTGCCAGCAGTGGAACCGGAACATACGAGCAGTACTTC; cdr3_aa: CASSGTGTYEQYF
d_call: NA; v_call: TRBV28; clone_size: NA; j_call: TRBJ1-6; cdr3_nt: TGTGCCAGCAGTCTCGGACCAGGATATGTAGGGGACTTT; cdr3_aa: CASSLGPGYVGDF
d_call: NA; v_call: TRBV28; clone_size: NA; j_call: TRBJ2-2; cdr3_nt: TGTGCCAGCAGGGAGGTGGTCGGGGAGCTGTTTTTT; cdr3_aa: CASREVVGELFF
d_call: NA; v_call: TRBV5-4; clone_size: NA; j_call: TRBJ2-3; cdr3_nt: TGTGCCAGCAGCTTTGGTTTCGCCTCCGGCACAGATACGCAGTATTTT; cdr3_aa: CASSFGFASGTDTQYF
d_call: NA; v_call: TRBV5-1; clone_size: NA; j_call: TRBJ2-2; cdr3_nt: TGCGCCAGCAGCGACTCGCTAGGGGCCACCGGGGAGCTGTTTTTT; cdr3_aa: CASSDSLGATGELFF
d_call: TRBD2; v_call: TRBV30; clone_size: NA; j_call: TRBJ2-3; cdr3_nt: TGTGCCTGGAGTAGCGGGGTTACAGATACGCAGTATTTT; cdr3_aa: CAWSSGVTDTQYF
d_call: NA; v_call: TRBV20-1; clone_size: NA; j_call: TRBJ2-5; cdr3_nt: TGCAGTGCGTATACCGCCGAGACCCAGTACTTC; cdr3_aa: CSAYTAETQYF
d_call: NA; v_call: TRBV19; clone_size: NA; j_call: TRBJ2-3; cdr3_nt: TGTGCCAGTAGTATAGACGCATTATCAGGGACGCAGTATTTT; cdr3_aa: CASSIDALSGTQYF
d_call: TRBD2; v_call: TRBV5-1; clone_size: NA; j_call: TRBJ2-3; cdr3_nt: TGCGCCAGCAGCCCAGGGAGGGTGGATACGCAGTATTTT; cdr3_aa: CASSPGRVDTQYF
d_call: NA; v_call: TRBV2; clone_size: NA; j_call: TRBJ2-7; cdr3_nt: TGTGCCAGAGGTGGTTCTTCCTCCGGCTCCTACGAGCAGTACTTC; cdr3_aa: CARGGSSSGSYEQYF
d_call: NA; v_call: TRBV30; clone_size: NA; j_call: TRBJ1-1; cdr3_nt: TGTGCCTGGAGACAGGATTTGAACACTGAAGCTTTCTTT; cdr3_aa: CAWRQDLNTEAFF
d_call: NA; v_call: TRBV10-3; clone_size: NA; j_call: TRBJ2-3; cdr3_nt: TGTGCCATCGGAGCAAGCGGGACAACTAGCACAGATACGCAGTATTTT; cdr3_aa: CAIGASGTTSTDTQYF
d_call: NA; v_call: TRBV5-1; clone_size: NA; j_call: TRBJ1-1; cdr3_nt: TGCGCCAGCAGCTTTGTCGTAGGGAACACTGAAGCTTTCTTT; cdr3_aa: CASSFVVGNTEAFF
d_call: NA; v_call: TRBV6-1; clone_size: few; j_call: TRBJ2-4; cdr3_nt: TGTGCCAGCGGAACGCGAATACTAGCCAAAAACATTCAGTACTTC; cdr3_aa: CASGTRILAKNIQYF
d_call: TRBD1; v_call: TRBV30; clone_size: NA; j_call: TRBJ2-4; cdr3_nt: TGTGCCTGGAGTGTACGGGGACAGACTCTAGCCAAAAACATTCAGTACTTC; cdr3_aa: CAWSVRGQTLAKNIQYF
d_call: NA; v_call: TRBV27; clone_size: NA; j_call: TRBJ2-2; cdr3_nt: TGTGCCAGCAGTTTATTATCGCTGCCAGGGGAGCTGTTTTTT; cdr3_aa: CASSLLSLPGELFF
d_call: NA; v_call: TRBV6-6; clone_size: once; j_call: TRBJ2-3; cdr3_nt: TGTGCCAGCAGTTACGTGGGCGCCAACACAGATACGCAGTATTTT; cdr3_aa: CASSYVGANTDTQYF
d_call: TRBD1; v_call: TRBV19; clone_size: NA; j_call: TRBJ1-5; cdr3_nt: TGTGCCAGTAGTATGGGCCAGGGGGCTATTAGCAATCAGCCCCAGCATTTT; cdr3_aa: CASSMGQGAISNQPQHF
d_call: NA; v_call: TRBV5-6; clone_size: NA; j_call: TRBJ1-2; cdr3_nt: TGTGCCAGCACCCGTGGACAGTTATATGGCTACACCTTC; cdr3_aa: CASTRGQLYGYTF
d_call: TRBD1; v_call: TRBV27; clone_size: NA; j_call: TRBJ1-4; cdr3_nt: TGTGCCAGCAGTTTCACAGGGGGGCCTAATGAAAAACTGTTTTTT; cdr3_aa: CASSFTGGPNEKLFF
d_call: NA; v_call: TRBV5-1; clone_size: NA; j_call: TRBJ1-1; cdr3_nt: TGCGCCAGCAGCTTGCACTGGAACACTGAAGCTTTCTTT; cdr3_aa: CASSLHWNTEAFF
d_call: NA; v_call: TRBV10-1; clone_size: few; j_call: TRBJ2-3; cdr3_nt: TGCGCCAGCAGTGATGGGTTCGGGGCAGGAGCCACAGATACGCAGTATTTT; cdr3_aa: CASSDGFGAGATDTQYF
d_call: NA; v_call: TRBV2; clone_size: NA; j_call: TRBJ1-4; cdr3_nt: TGTGCCAGCAGACCCGAGGCTGAAAAACTGTTTTTT; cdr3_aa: CASRPEAEKLFF
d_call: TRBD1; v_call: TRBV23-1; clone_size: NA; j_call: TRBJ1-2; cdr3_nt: TGCGCCAGCAGTCAAGGGACAGGGAACTATGGCTACACCTTC; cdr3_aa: CASSQGTGNYGYTF
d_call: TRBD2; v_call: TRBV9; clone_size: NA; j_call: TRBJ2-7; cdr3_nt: TGTGCCAGCAGCGTTACTCAAGCGGGAGTAGTAAACGAGCAGTACTTC; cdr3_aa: CASSVTQAGVVNEQYF
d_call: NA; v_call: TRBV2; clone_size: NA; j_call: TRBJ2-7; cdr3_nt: TGTGCCAGCGGCAACGAGCAGTACTTC; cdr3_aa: CASGNEQYF
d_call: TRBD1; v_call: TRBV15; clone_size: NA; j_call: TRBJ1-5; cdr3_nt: TGTGCCACCAGCAGAGGGGACAGGGCCATCTATAGCAATCAGCCCCAGCATTTT; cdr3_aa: CATSRGDRAIYSNQPQHF
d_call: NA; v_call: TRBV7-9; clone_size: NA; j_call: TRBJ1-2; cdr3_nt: TGTGCCAGCAGCTTAGTTGGTGGCTACACCTTC; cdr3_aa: CASSLVGGYTF
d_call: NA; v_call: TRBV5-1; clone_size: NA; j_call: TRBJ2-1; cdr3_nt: TGCGCCAGCAGCTCGCGTCCGGGACCCAACAATGAGCAGTTCTTC; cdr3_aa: CASSSRPGPNNEQFF
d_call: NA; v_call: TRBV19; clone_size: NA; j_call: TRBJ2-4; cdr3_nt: TGTGCCAGTAGTATGCGGAACATTCAGTACTTC; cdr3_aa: CASSMRNIQYF
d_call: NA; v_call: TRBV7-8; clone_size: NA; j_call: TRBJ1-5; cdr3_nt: TGTGCCAGCAGCTTAGGGTCACGACAGGGCAATCAGCCCCAGCATTTT; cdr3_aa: CASSLGSRQGNQPQHF
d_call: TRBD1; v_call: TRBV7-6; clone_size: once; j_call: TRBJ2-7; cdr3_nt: TGTGCCAGCAGCTCTGGACAGGGGGTCCGTGAGCAGTACTTC; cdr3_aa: CASSSGQGVREQYF
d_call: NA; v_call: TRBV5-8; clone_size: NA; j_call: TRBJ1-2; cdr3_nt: TGTGCCAGCAGCCATCGGGCGCGGGGTTTTGGCTACACCTTC; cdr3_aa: CASSHRARGFGYTF
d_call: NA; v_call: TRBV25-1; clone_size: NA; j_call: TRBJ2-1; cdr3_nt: TGTGCCAGCAGGCATACAGGGGGGGATTTCGATGAGCAGTTCTTC; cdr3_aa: CASRHTGGDFDEQFF
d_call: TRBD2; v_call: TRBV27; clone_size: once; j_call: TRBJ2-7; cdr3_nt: TGTGCCAGCAGTTTGACTAGCGGGATCTACGAGCAGTACTTC; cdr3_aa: CASSLTSGIYEQYF
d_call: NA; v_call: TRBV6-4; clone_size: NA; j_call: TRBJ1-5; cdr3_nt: TGTGCCAGCAGTGAAATCCCGGGGGTTAGCAATCAGCCCCAGCATTTT; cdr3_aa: CASSEIPGVSNQPQHF
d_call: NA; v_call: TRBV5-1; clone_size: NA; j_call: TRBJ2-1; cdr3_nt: TGCGCCAGCAGGGGCACGGAATCATACAATGAGCAGTTCTTC; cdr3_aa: CASRGTESYNEQFF